Listed here is a single TCR beta chain. This sample was included in a study of blood T cell repertoires in COVID-19. Background on the study: Italy, Spain and the United States were the sources of the convalescent and acute COVID-19 samples. Sources were T cells, B-cell-depleted T cells, or PBMCs; the material itself was cDNA or gDNA.

In the authors' methods: Researchers report that nucleated cell counts were estimated from reference gene primer amplification. TCRdb's table, derived via immunoSEQ multiplex PCR, lists solely in-frame clones and lacks some. V and J calls plus clone size are reproduced from that table; the DNA served to infer D and trimming. The repertoire holds 150,000 to 200,000 clones, 80% to 85% seen once, with approximately 2.4% in the top ten. The clonotype comes from a human donor with acute or convalescent COVID-19. The donor label of this sample is uncertain. Sequenced: peripheral blood.

The CDR3 here is CAAGQAMNTEAFF. The CDR3 coding sequence is TGTGCCGCGGGACAGGCCATGAACACTGAAGCTTTCTTT. This sequence joins TRBV7-9 and TRBJ1-1; the match to TRBD1 covers 8 bases. V was clipped by 11 bases and J by 0 bases; unmatched bases: 5. In germline, CDR1 is SEHNR, CDR2 FQNEAQ (reference sequence). The CDR3 runs 13 residues. Complete variable domain (other parts from reference TRBV7-9 and TRBJ1-1): DTGVSQNPRHKITKRGQNVTFRCDPISEHNRLYWYRQTLGQGPEFLTYFQNEAQLEKSRLLSDRFSAERPKGSFSTLEIQRTEQGDSAMYLCAAGQAMNTEAFFGQGTRLTVV.